This TCR beta chain is from a study of T cells in Graves' hyperthyroidism and ophthalmopathy. Across the whole study: Peripheral blood sampling occurred at initial diagnosis, before any treatment. Study-wide results and caveats: Ophthalmopathy, as predicted by the model, came a median about six months after the prediction.

V lost 2 bases and J lost 7, with 14 bases in between. The CDR3 is made up of 14 amino acids. Per the germline V gene, CDR1 is MNHEY and CDR2 is SVGEGT. This clonotype was seen repeatedly, ten times or more. Its antigen is undetermined. Hyperthyroidism, newly diagnosed and lasting under 2 months, affected patients aged 18 to 65. The source of the PBMCs was 9.5 to 10 ml of fresh peripheral blood. TCR beta CDR3 regions were amplified from RNA. A first-round RT-PCR of the TCR CDR3 used the HTBI primer set. Each CDR3 protein is one row after TCRdb ran MiXCR on the multiplex PCR reads. The table includes fewer than 800,000 distinct CDR3 sequences, 16% detected once.

The V and J genes are TRBV6-2 or TRBV6-3 and TRBJ1-1; TRBD1 might be the D (5 bases). Sequenced input: blood. This TCR was recovered from a man aged 18 to 35 with Graves' hyperthyroidism. The CDR3 spells CASSYRYTGVEAFF. The CDR3, as DNA: TGTGCCAGCAGTTACCGGTACACAGGAGTTGAAGCTTTCTTT.